Below are 6 T cell receptor beta chains sequenced from a single sample in a study of Ad26.COV2.S vaccination and SARS-CoV-2 variants. Here immunoSEQ multiplex PCR was the method, and the copy in TCRdb shows in-frame clones only, minus some. The sample carries about 280,000 clones, over 75% recorded once. Documented treatment: 19 received Ad26.COV2.S at low or high dose, single or two shots; several received placebo; per-sample allocation not given. Samples analyzed were those drawn on day 63 after the first vaccine or placebo injection. Specimen: peripheral blood, collected in a trial of Ad26.COV2.S vaccine versus placebo. The receptors originated from a person aged 18-60 years who received the Ad26.COV2.S COVID-19 vaccine or a placebo.

This clone was observed a handful of times. V and J are TRBV7-9 and TRBJ2-2, with TRBD1 matching over 9 bases. The CDR3 is made up of 15 amino acids. Unmatched junction bases numbered 8, after V lost 8 bases and J lost 4 bases. The germline V gene encodes CDR1 SEHNR and CDR2 FQNEAQ (reference sequence). The CDR3 sequence: CASHPGQGSTGELFF. The CDR3 region has the DNA TGTGCCAGCCACCCGGGACAGGGATCCACCGGGGAGCTGTTTTTT.

J is TRBJ2-7 and V is TRBV7-9; D gene unclear. With 1 base removed from V and 4 bases from J, the gap between germline ends came to 11 bases. Germline CDR1 is SEHNR and CDR2 is FQNEAQ (reference sequence). The CDR3 is 14 residues long. The CDR3: CASSLVGINYEQYF. The CDR3 coding sequence is TGTGCCAGCAGCTTAGTAGGCATCAATTACGAGCAGTACTTC.

The rearrangement uses TRBV11-2 and TRBJ2-2; 12 bases are a match to TRBD2. CDR3 length equals 16 residues. The V gene's germline CDR1 is SGHAT and CDR2 FQNNGV. V dropped 5 bases and J dropped 4; count of bases not matched to a gene: 5. As DNA, the CDR3 is TGTGCCAGCAGCGCCCGACTAGCGGGAGTCACCGGGGAGCTGTTTTTT. Protein sequence: CASSARLAGVTGELFF. Combining the CDR3 with reference TRBV11-2 and TRBJ2-2 gives the whole variable domain EAGVAQSPRYKIIEKRQSVAFWCNPISGHATLYWYQQILGQGPKLLIQFQNNGVVDDSQLPKDRFSAERLKGVDSTLKIQPAKLEDSAVYLCASSARLAGVTGELFFGEGSRLTVL.

The genes are TRBV4-2 and TRBJ1-2, with 7 bases that match TRBD1. Trimming cost V 0 bases and J 4 bases; bases outside gene matches: 8. This CDR3 contains 16 residues. The germline gives CDR1 LGHNA, CDR2 YNFKEQ. CDR3 nucleotide sequence: TGTGCCAGCAGCCAAGAGGGACAGCGGAACCTCTATGGCTACACCTTC. Translated, it gives CASSQEGQRNLYGYTF.

The gene calls are TRBV6-7 and TRBJ2-2; the D gene is possibly TRBD1 (6 bases). TRBV6-7 is given ORF status, its function remaining uncertain. This CDR3 is built from 15 residues. The germline V and J ends were trimmed by 2 bases and 4 bases, with 11 bases remaining between them. In DNA, the CDR3 is TGTGCCAGCAGTTACGGGACACGGTCCACCGGGGAGCTGTTTTTT. Protein product: CASSYGTRSTGELFF.

The chain couples TRBV7-6 to TRBJ2-1; D remains ambiguous. V was pared by 4 bases and J by 7 bases, with 8 bases between. Germline CDR1 and CDR2: SGHVS and FNYEAQ. The CDR3 length is 12 residues. The CDR3 bases are TGTGCCAGCAGCTCCAAGGGAAATGAGCAGTTCTTC. Its translation: CASSSKGNEQFF.